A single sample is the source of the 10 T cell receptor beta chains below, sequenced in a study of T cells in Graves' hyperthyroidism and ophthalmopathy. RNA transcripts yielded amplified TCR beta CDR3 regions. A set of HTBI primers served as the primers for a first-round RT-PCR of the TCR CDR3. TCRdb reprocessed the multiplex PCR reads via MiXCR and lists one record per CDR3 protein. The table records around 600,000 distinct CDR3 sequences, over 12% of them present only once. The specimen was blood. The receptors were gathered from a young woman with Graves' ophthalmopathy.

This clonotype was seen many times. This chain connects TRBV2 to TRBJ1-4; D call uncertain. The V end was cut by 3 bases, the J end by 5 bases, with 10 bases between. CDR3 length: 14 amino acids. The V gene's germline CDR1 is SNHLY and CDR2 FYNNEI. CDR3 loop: CASSEGYSNEKLFF. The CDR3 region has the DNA TGTGCCAGCAGTGAGGGGTACAGCAATGAAAAACTGTTTTTT. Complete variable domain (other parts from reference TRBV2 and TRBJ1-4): EPEVTQTPSHQVTQMGQEVILRCVPISNHLYFYWYRQILGQKVEFLVSFYNNEISEKSEIFDDQFSVERPDGSNFTLKIRSTKLEDSAMYFCASSEGYSNEKLFFGSGTQLSVL.

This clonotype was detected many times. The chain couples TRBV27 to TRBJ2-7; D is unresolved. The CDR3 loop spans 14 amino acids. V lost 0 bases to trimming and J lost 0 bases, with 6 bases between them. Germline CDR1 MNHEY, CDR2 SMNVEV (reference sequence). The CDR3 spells CASSLSAPSYEQYF. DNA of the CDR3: TGTGCCAGCAGTTTATCGGCGCCCTCCTACGAGCAGTACTTC.

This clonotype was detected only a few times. The CDR3, as DNA: TGTGCCAGCAGTACAGGGTCCCTTATCTATGGCTACACCTTC. Amino acids: CASSTGSLIYGYTF. V and J are TRBV6-1 and TRBJ1-2; possibly TRBD1 for D (6 bases). CDR1 is MNHNS and CDR2 is SASEGT in the germline V gene. CDR3 size: 14 residues. Trimming stripped 5 bases from V and 4 bases from J, with 14 bases between.

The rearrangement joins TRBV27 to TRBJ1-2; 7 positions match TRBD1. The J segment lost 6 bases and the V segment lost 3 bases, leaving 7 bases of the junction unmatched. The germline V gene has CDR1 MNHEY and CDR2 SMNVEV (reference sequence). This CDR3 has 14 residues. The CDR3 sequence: CASSFLDRFHGYTF. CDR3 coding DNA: TGTGCCAGCAGTTTTCTGGACAGGTTCCATGGCTACACCTTC.

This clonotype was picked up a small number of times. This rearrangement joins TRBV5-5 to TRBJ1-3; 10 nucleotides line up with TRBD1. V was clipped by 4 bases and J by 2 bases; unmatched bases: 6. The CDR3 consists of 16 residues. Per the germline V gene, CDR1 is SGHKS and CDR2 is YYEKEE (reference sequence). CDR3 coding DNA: TGTGCCAGCAGCCGGGACAGGGGAATAACTGGAAACACCATATATTTT. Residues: CASSRDRGITGNTIYF.

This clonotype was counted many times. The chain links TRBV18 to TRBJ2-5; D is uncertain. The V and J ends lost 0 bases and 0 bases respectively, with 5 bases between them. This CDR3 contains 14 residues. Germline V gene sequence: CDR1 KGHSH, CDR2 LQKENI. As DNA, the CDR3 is TGTGCCAGCTCACCACCAGGGAACCAAGAGACCCAGTACTTC. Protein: CASSPPGNQETQYF.

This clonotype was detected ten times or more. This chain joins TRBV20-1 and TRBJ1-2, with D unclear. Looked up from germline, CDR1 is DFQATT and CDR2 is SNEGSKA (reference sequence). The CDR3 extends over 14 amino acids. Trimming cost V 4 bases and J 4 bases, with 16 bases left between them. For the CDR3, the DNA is TGCAGTGCTACCGGCGCCAAGGCTAGCTATGGCTACACCTTC. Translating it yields CSATGAKASYGYTF.

CDR3 residues: CASSQALTGTGVTDTQYF. CDR3 DNA: TGTGCCAGCAGCCAAGCATTAACCGGGACAGGGGTAACAGATACGCAGTATTTT. The V gene is TRBV14, the J gene TRBJ2-3; 10 nucleotides agree with TRBD1. The CDR3 is 18 amino acids. The V gene's germline CDR1 is SGHDN and CDR2 FVKESK. The V gene end was trimmed by 1 base and the J gene end by 3 bases; junction bases not matched to a gene: 10.

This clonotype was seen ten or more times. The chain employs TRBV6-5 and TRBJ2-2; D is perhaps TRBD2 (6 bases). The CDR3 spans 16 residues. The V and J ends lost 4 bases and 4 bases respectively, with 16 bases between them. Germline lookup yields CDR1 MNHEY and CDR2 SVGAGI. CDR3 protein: CASSFSRDLITGELFF. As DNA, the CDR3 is TGTGCCAGCAGTTTCTCCCGGGACTTAATCACCGGGGAGCTGTTTTTT.

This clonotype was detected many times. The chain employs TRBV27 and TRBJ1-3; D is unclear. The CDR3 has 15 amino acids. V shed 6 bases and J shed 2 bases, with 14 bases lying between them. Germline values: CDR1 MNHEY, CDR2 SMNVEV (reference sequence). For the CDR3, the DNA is TGTGCCAGCAGGCCGGCCGGGGTGGCTGGAAACACCATATATTTT. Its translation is CASRPAGVAGNTIYF.